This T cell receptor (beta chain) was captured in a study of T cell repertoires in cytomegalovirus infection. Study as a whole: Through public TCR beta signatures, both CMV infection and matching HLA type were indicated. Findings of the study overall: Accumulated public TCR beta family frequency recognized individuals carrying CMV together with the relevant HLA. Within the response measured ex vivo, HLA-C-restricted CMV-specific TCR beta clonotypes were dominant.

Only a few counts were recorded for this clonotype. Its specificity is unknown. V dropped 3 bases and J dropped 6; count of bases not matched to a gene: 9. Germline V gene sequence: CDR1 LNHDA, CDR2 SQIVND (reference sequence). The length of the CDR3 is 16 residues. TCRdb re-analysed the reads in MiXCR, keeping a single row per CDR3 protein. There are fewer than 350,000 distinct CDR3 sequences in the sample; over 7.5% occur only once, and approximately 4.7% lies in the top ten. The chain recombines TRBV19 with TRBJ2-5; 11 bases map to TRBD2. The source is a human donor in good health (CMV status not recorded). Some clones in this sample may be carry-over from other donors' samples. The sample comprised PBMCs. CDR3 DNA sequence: TGTGCCAGTAGTATCGGGCTAGCGGGGGGAATCAAGACCCAGTACTTC. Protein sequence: CASSIGLAGGIKTQYF. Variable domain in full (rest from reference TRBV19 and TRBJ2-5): DGGITQSPKYLFRKEGQNVTLSCEQNLNHDAMYWYRQDPGQGLRLIYYSQIVNDFQKGDIAEGYSVSREKKESFPLTVTSAQKNPTAFYLCASSIGLAGGIKTQYFGPGTRLLVL.